This T cell receptor (beta chain) was retrieved from a study of T cell responses to AZD1222 COVID-19 vaccine. Study conclusions and caveats: Unmutated variant regions are reportedly the target of nearly half of TCRs that are spike-specific. Donors were largely white British and mainly female; clonal diversity was possibly underestimated.

Assay: immunoSEQ multiplex PCR; the TCRdb copy retains only in-frame clones and omits some. The sample has about 130,000 clones, less than 95% seen once. V lost 3 bases to trimming and J lost 4 bases; unmatched junction nucleotides: 5. Germline V gene lookup returns CDR1 SNHLY and CDR2 FYNNEI. The CDR3 totals 15 residues. Concerning this clone: As yet, its antigen is unknown.

This clonotype was obtained from an adult in good health. The sample was peripheral blood, taken on day 0 of MenACWY control vaccination. V usage is TRBV2 and J usage is TRBJ2-3, with 9 nucleotides matching TRBD1. CDR3 DNA sequence: TGTGCCAGCAGTGACGGACAGGGGATCGCAGATACGCAGTATTTT. Its protein is CASSDGQGIADTQYF.